This T cell receptor beta chain was captured in a study of cytomegalovirus exposure and HLA in healthy donors. In the PCR, 60 Vbeta and 13 Jbeta primers were used. Using immunoSEQ multiplex PCR, the repertoire was profiled, and TCRdb retains in-frame clones only, with some absent. The sample shows 150,000 to 200,000 clones, around 80% of them seen only once. Of note for this clone: Its specificity is not known. At one boundary the junction diverges from the germline segment, which might be a read error.

CDR3 length equals 16 residues. CDR1 and CDR2 from the germline V gene are SGHRS and YFSETQ. Findings and caveats of the study: Rare sequences made up most TCRs, while some public TCRs were found in many donors.

What was sequenced was PBMCs. The clonotype was recovered from a woman aged 25-40 years in good health and CMV-seropositive. The J gene is TRBJ2-7, the V gene TRBV5-1; possibly TRBD1 for D (6 bases). The CDR3 region is CASSFHWQGSSYGQYF. The CDR3 region has the DNA TGCGCCAGCAGCTTCCATTGGCAGGGGAGCTCCTACGGGCAGTACTTC.